These 23 T cell receptor beta chains share one sample of origin, sequenced in a study of CD8 T cells in ankylosing spondylitis (dated by TCRdb to the late 2010s). Receptors were amplified or captured by 5' RACE. TCRdb names Illumina HiSeq 2500 as the instrument used. TCRdb reran the public reads through fastp at Q25 and MiXCR, keeping productive beta chains. All rows with the same CDR3 protein become a single entry with the most common DNA and genes. The sample yields about 240,000 distinct CDR3 sequences; roughly 8% were counted once. The top ten clonotypes cover roughly 5% of the sample. Sequenced sample: blood, either unsorted or a sorted T cell fraction (not recorded which). All receptors come from a female donor with ankylosing spondylitis or in good health (not recorded which).

As for this clonotype: This may come from a read error, since a much larger clone is one base off. The chain is built from TRBV7-2 and TRBJ1-5; D gene unclear. The CDR3 extends over 14 amino acids. Between the trimmed V and J ends, which lost 0 bases and 3 bases, there was a span of 6 bases. CDR1 is SGHTA, CDR2 FQGNSA, per germline. CDR3: CASSLAPHNQPQHF. CDR3 DNA sequence: TGTGCCAGCAGCTTAGCGCCCCACAATCAGCCCCAGCATTTT.

Ten or more counts support this clonotype. This CDR3 is CASSRTGVNTEAFF. For the CDR3, the DNA is TGCGCCAGCAGCCGGACAGGGGTGAACACTGAAGCTTTCTTT. The chain links TRBV4-3 to TRBJ1-1; 9 nucleotides line up with TRBD1. The CDR3 has 14 amino acids. With 4 bases clipped from V and 0 bases from J, the junction kept 0 bases outside the gene matches. Germline V gene sequence: CDR1 LGHNA, CDR2 YSLEER.

This clonotype was seen repeatedly, ten times or more. The gene calls are TRBV20-1 and TRBJ2-1, with D possibly being TRBD2 (6 bases). Germline V gene sequence: CDR1 DFQATT, CDR2 SNEGSKA (reference sequence). The CDR3 covers 16 residues. Trimming cost V 3 bases and J 3 bases, with 18 bases left between them. The CDR3 loop is CSARPRDSGVYNEQFF. As DNA, the CDR3 is TGCAGTGCTAGGCCCCGGGACTCTGGGGTCTACAATGAGCAGTTCTTC.

This clonotype came up many times. The genes are TRBV7-2 and TRBJ2-1; 9 positions match TRBD2. V was pared by 5 bases and J by 0 bases, with 5 bases of the junction left unmatched. CDR3 length equals 16 residues. Germline V lookup: CDR1 SGHTA, CDR2 FQGNSA. The CDR3 nucleotides are TGTGCCAGCAGCCGTATTAGCGGGAGCTCCTACAATGAGCAGTTCTTC. This codes for CASSRISGSSYNEQFF.

This chain uses TRBV30 with TRBJ2-7; the D gene could be TRBD1 or TRBD2 (5 bases each). The CDR3 is 11 amino acids. Germline loops: CDR1 GTSNPN, CDR2 SVGIG (reference sequence). The CDR3 is CAAGARHEQYF. The DNA for the CDR3 is TGTGCGGCCGGGGCTCGGCACGAGCAGTACTTC.

This clonotype was seen at least ten times. J is TRBJ1-4 and V is TRBV29-1, with D possibly being TRBD1 (6 bases). Germline assignment: CDR1 SQVTM and CDR2 ANQGSEA. The CDR3 spans 15 residues. Trimming pared 6 bases from V and 1 base from J, leaving 15 bases between. For the CDR3, the DNA is TGCAGCGTCCAGGGGACGGACCGAACTAATGAAAAACTGTTTTTT. Its protein product is CSVQGTDRTNEKLFF.

This clonotype was counted at least ten times. The V call is TRBV28, the J call TRBJ2-7; weak D call: TRBD1 (6 bases). The length of the CDR3 is 12 residues. The germline V gene has CDR1 MDHEN and CDR2 SYDVKM. V was pared by 2 bases and J by 9 bases, with 11 bases between. The CDR3 region has the DNA TGTGCCAGCAGTTTAATCAAGGGGGTGCAGTACTTC. It is translated as CASSLIKGVQYF.

The rearrangement joins TRBV7-9 to TRBJ2-7, with D unclear. CDR1 and CDR2 from the germline V gene are SEHNR and FQNEAQ (reference sequence). Trimming stripped 3 bases from V and 0 bases from J, with 6 bases between. The CDR3 loop spans 13 amino acids. The CDR3 sequence: CASSLQYSYEQYF. The CDR3 DNA sequence: TGTGCCAGCAGCTTGCAGTACTCCTACGAGCAGTACTTC.

This clonotype came up many times. The CDR3 DNA follows: TGTGCCAGCAGCCAAGATCACGGGATTATTTCTCCCCTCCACTTT. Translating gives CASSQDHGIISPLHF. V and J are TRBV14 and TRBJ1-6; the D is unclear. The CDR3 has 15 amino acids. CDR1 SGHDN and CDR2 FVKESK come from the germline V gene. The germline V and J ends were trimmed by 0 bases and 13 bases, with 16 bases remaining between them.

This clonotype was counted only a few times. Given a much more abundant clone one base away, this may be a read error. The chain carries TRBV29-1 and TRBJ2-7; TRBD1 or TRBD2 may be the D gene (5 bases each). V lost 7 bases and J 9 bases, leaving 19 bases between the germline ends. The CDR3 loop spans 12 amino acids. Germline CDR1 is SQVTM and CDR2 is ANQGSEA. The CDR3 DNA is TGCAGCGCCCGGAGCAGGGTGGGAGCGCAGTACTTC. This encodes CSARSRVGAQYF.

This clonotype was recorded many times. The J gene is TRBJ2-1, the V gene TRBV7-2, with 8 positions matching TRBD2. Germline loops: CDR1 SGHTA, CDR2 FQGNSA. V dropped 5 bases and J dropped 0; count of bases not matched to a gene: 6. This CDR3 has 16 amino acids. In DNA, the CDR3 is TGTGCCAGCAGCCCTAAGGGACTAGGCTCCTACAATGAGCAGTTCTTC. Encoded protein: CASSPKGLGSYNEQFF.

Ten or more counts support this clonotype. V and J are TRBV6-5 and TRBJ2-2, with 8 bases matching TRBD1. The CDR3 covers 14 residues. CDR1 MNHEY and CDR2 SVGAGI come from the germline V gene. V shed 4 bases, J shed 5 bases, and the junction held 3 bases outside the gene matches. CDR3 region: CASSWDRITGELFF. The CDR3 DNA sequence: TGTGCCAGCAGTTGGGACAGGATTACCGGGGAGCTGTTTTTT.

This clonotype was observed at least ten times. The chain employs TRBV13 and TRBJ2-3, with 7 bases that match TRBD2. The germline CDR1 and CDR2 sequences are PRHDT and FYEKMQ (reference sequence). There are 16 residues in the CDR3. Trimming at V came to 7 bases and at J to 4 bases, leaving 14 bases not matched to a gene. CDR3 in DNA: TGTGCCAGCACCCAGTGGACTAGTTTTCCCCCAGATACGCAGTATTTT. It is translated as CASTQWTSFPPDTQYF.

This clonotype was seen at least ten times. The J gene is TRBJ2-3, the V gene TRBV29-1; a possible D gene is TRBD2 (6 bases). The germline V gene has CDR1 SQVTM and CDR2 ANQGSEA. CDR3 length equals 15 residues. Trimming shortened V by 2 bases and J by 6 bases, and 18 bases separated the two germline ends. The CDR3 DNA reads TGCAGCGTTGAAAGGGGACTCCCTCGACCGGATACGCAGTATTTT. Encoded protein: CSVERGLPRPDTQYF.

This clonotype was seen ten or more times. The chain combines TRBV4-3 with TRBJ1-2, with D perhaps TRBD1 (5 bases). The CDR3 covers 16 residues. The V gene's germline CDR1 is LGHNA and CDR2 YSLEER. V dropped 4 bases and J dropped 6 bases, with 21 bases sitting between them. The chain's CDR3 is CASSLWSGQGGHGYTF. CDR3 nucleotides: TGCGCCAGCAGCCTATGGTCGGGGCAGGGCGGCCATGGCTACACCTTC.

This clonotype was seen at least ten times. The chain combines TRBV20-1 with TRBJ2-7; TRBD2 matches 11 bases. Germline loops: CDR1 DFQATT, CDR2 SNEGSKA (reference sequence). The CDR3 sequence is 16 residues long. Trimming at V came to 3 bases and at J to 0 bases, leaving 7 bases not matched to a gene. The CDR3 here is CSASQITSGSSYEQYF. In DNA form, the CDR3 reads TGCAGTGCTAGCCAGATCACTAGCGGGAGCTCCTACGAGCAGTACTTC.

This clonotype was seen a handful of times. The chain combines TRBV6-1 with TRBJ1-5; 8 bases align to TRBD1. Germline lookup yields CDR1 MNHNS and CDR2 SASEGT. The CDR3 length is 19 residues. V was pared by 2 bases and J by 4 bases, with 16 bases of the junction left unmatched. This chain's CDR3 is CASSETGGWTGKRNQPQHF. CDR3 nucleotides: TGTGCCAGCAGTGAAACTGGGGGGTGGACAGGGAAACGGAATCAGCCCCAGCATTTT.

This clonotype was detected many times. The chain recombines TRBV28 with TRBJ2-7; the match to TRBD1 covers 9 bases. The trim removed 4 bases at V and 2 bases at J, leaving 15 bases unmatched. Germline-derived CDR1 and CDR2 are MDHEN and SYDVKM. The CDR3 extends over 18 amino acids. CDR3 sequence (DNA): TGTGCCAGCAGTTCCACTGTAACCCGGGACAGGGTGGCCTACGAGCAGTACTTC. Its translation is CASSSTVTRDRVAYEQYF.

This clonotype was observed at least ten times. This sequence joins TRBV5-1 and TRBJ2-7; TRBD1 matches 8 bases. This CDR3 spans 13 amino acids. The V and J ends lost 3 bases and 10 bases, in that order; junction bases with no gene match: 9. The germline gives CDR1 SGHRS, CDR2 YFSETQ. This CDR3 is CASSSRPGQEQYF. In DNA, the CDR3 is TGCGCCAGCAGCTCGCGTCCGGGACAGGAACAGTACTTC.

This clonotype was observed at least ten times. The chain combines TRBV15 with TRBJ2-1; 12 nucleotides line up with TRBD2. The CDR3 totals 15 residues. Germline CDR1 is LNHNV and CDR2 is YYDKDF (reference sequence). With 7 bases clipped from V and 7 bases from J, the junction kept 8 bases outside the gene matches. The CDR3 coding sequence is TGTGCCACCAAGACCGGGACTAGCGGGCCAAATGAGCAGTTCTTC. Its protein product is CATKTGTSGPNEQFF.

This clonotype was seen many times. The rearrangement links TRBV24-1 to TRBJ1-1; D not certain. V dropped 5 bases and J dropped 1 base, with 13 bases sitting between them. The germline CDR1 and CDR2 sequences are KGHDR and SFDVKD. This CDR3 is 15 amino acids long. The CDR3 DNA is TGTGCCACCAGTGTTGGTGCGGGGAGGAACACTGAAGCTTTCTTT. Amino acid sequence: CATSVGAGRNTEAFF.

This clonotype was seen at least ten times. The chain recombines TRBV5-1 with TRBJ1-5; a possible D gene is TRBD1 (5 bases). The CDR3 has 13 residues. Trimming pared 4 bases from V and 5 bases from J, leaving 10 bases between. CDR1 SGHRS and CDR2 YFSETQ come from the germline V gene. The CDR3 region is CASSRDADQPQHF. The CDR3 coding sequence is TGCGCCAGCAGCCGGGACGCGGATCAGCCCCAGCATTTT.

As for this clonotype: This may be a read error, as it is one base from a much larger clone. J is TRBJ2-1 and V is TRBV20-1, with TRBD2 identical over 8 bases. CDR3 length: 15 residues. Germline values: CDR1 DFQATT, CDR2 SNEGSKA (reference sequence). Here the CDR3 DNA reads TGCAGTGCTAATTCCGGGAGGGGGGACTACAATGAGCAGTTATTC. It codes for CSANSGRGDYNEQLF.